The clone carrying this TCR beta chain was seen ten or more times. The sample originates from a study of neurological immune-mediated disorders. TCRdb redid the calling of the 5' RACE reads with MiXCR, one entry per CDR3 protein. The table lists about 46,000 distinct CDR3 sequences, less than 5% of them singletons. Germline V gene data show CDR1 as DFQATT and CDR2 as SNEGSKA (reference sequence). After removal of 3 bases from V and 5 bases from J, the junction contained 10 bases not matched to a gene. The CDR3 is 15 residues long. This receptor was identified in a woman aged 55-70 years with multiple sclerosis. The gene calls are TRBV20-1 and TRBJ1-5, with 7 positions matching TRBD1. The sequencing input was PBMCs. This CDR3 reads CSASGGDRWDQPQHF. In DNA form, the CDR3 reads TGCAGTGCTAGCGGGGGGGACAGATGGGATCAGCCCCAGCATTTT.